One and the same sample provided the 5 T cell receptor beta chains below, sequenced in a study of graft-versus-host responses after intestinal transplantation. TCRdb's copy holds only in-frame clones and misses some; the assay was immunoSEQ multiplex PCR. This sample has some 140,000 clones; approximately 91% occur once, and the top ten carry around 0.2%. Antigens for these TCRs are unknown. This material consisted of unstimulated CD4+ T cells sorted from spleen or lymph node cells, taken before intestinal transplant. The source is a human donor who received an intestinal transplant.

The chain couples TRBV12-5 to TRBJ2-2; the match to TRBD1 covers 10 bases. J gave up 3 bases and V 6 bases, and 4 bases lay outside the gene matches. This CDR3 spans 15 amino acids. The V gene's germline CDR1 is LGHNT and CDR2 FRNRAP. The CDR3 protein is CASGPGQGDTGELFF. The DNA for the CDR3 is TGTGCTAGTGGCCCAGGACAGGGGGACACCGGGGAGCTGTTTTTT.

J is TRBJ1-2 and V is TRBV28; D possibly corresponds to TRBD1 (5 bases). The CDR3 has 14 amino acids. Germline V lookup: CDR1 MDHEN, CDR2 SYDVKM. Trimming took off 5 bases at V and 4 bases at J, with 14 bases between the two ends. CDR3 sequence reads: CASSIGGGSYGYTF. The CDR3 DNA is TGTGCCAGCAGTATCGGGGGGGGTAGCTATGGCTACACCTTC.

The chain couples TRBV30 to TRBJ1-5; the match to TRBD1 covers 9 bases. After removal of 2 bases from V and 4 bases from J, the junction contained 6 bases not matched to a gene. The V gene's germline CDR1 is GTSNPN and CDR2 SVGIG (reference sequence). The CDR3 length is 15 residues. The CDR3 nucleotides read TGTGCCTGGAGTCAGGGACAGGGAAAAAATCAGCCCCAGCATTTT. Its protein product is CAWSQGQGKNQPQHF.

This chain links TRBV7-3 with TRBJ2-1; maybe TRBD1 (7 bases). This CDR3 has 12 amino acids. Germline V CDR1 and CDR2: SGHTA, FQGTGA. The germline V and J ends were trimmed by 4 bases and 9 bases, with 10 bases remaining between them. The CDR3 DNA reads TGTGCCAGCAGCTCCCAGGGGGGTGAGCAGTTCTTC. Protein: CASSSQGGEQFF.

J is TRBJ1-2 and V is TRBV7-9; D is undetermined. V lost 7 bases and J 8 bases, leaving 26 bases between the germline ends. In germline, CDR1 is SEHNR, CDR2 FQNEAQ (reference sequence). The CDR3 covers 16 residues. CDR3 bases: TGTGCCAGCACCGCGTTATCCGGAGTGTCCCATGGAGGCTACACCTTC. Protein sequence: CASTALSGVSHGGYTF.